These 3 T cell receptor beta chains share one sample of origin, sequenced in a study of beta chain features in type 1 diabetes. Whole-study results and caveats: Significant though moderate, a shortening of TCRB CDR3s appeared in all four CD4+ subsets of Type 1 diabetes patients.

These receptors lack a known antigen. TCRB transcripts that were expressed got sequenced, as all of the isolated RNA had been reverse transcribed. The protocol was immunoSEQ multiplex PCR, while the TCRdb copy is restricted to in-frame clones and leaves out a portion. The sample includes roughly 700,000 clones, roughly 13% of them seen just once. Sequencing was carried out using naive CD4+ T cells from blood. All receptors derive from a young man with type 1 diabetes.

This sequence joins TRBV30 and TRBJ1-6, with D hard to call. Between the trimmed V and J ends, which lost 3 bases and 5 bases, there was a span of 8 bases. From germline, CDR1 is GTSNPN and CDR2 SVGIG (reference sequence). The CDR3 spans 13 residues. The CDR3 coding sequence is TGTGCCTGGAGCTATAGGGATAATTCACCCCTCCACTTT. Translating it yields CAWSYRDNSPLHF.

A note on this clone: This same CDR3 is encoded by further DNA sequences in the sample. This chain uses TRBV2 with TRBJ1-2; no clear D gene. Trimming shortened V by 3 bases and J by 5 bases, and 7 bases separated the two germline ends. The germline gives CDR1 SNHLY, CDR2 FYNNEI. This CDR3 has 12 amino acids. CDR3 in DNA: TGTGCCAGCAGTGAGGGAGGGTATGGCTACACCTTC. It encodes CASSEGGYGYTF.

The chain uses TRBV30 and TRBJ2-3; TRBD1 matches at 10 bases. The CDR3 runs to 15 residues. From germline, CDR1 is GTSNPN and CDR2 SVGIG (reference sequence). With 3 bases clipped from V and 4 bases from J, the junction kept 7 bases outside the gene matches. The CDR3 here is CAWSVPGQGSDTQYF. In nucleotides, the CDR3 is TGTGCCTGGAGCGTTCCGGGACAGGGGTCAGATACGCAGTATTTT.